This T cell receptor (beta chain) was documented in a study of blood T cell repertoires in COVID-19. The CDR3 has 16 amino acids. After removal of 4 bases from V and 6 bases from J, the junction contained 7 bases not matched to a gene. Germline-derived CDR1 and CDR2 are SGHTS and YDEGEE. The assay was immunoSEQ multiplex PCR, and TCRdb's table has in-frame clones only and misses some. The sample holds about 330,000 clones, approximately 89% seen once. This chain connects TRBV5-8 to TRBJ2-3; TRBD2 aligns across 14 bases. The TCR originated in a woman younger than 45 who had recovered from COVID-19. The sample consisted of PBMCs or T cells enriched from blood (not recorded which). The CDR3 bases are TGTGCCAGCAGCACCGGGACTAGCGGGGGACCCGATACGCAGTATTTT. It specifies CASSTGTSGGPDTQYF.